This T cell receptor beta chain derives from a study of control samples from healthy donors and cancer patients. Assay: immunoSEQ multiplex PCR; the TCRdb copy retains only in-frame clones and omits some. Of 100,000 to 120,000 clones listed, approximately 90% are singletons. Sequenced sample: PBMCs. This receptor was taken from a woman aged 60-75 years with lung cancer.

The CDR3 nucleotides read TGTGCCAGCAGTGAATACGGGGGGCTGGGCTACACCTTC. This sequence encodes CASSEYGGLGYTF. The V call is TRBV6-1, the J call TRBJ1-2, with a possible D match to TRBD1 (6 bases). The germline CDR1 and CDR2 sequences are MNHNS and SASEGT. This CDR3 region has 13 residues. Trimming took 2 bases from V and 8 from J, leaving 12 bases between them.